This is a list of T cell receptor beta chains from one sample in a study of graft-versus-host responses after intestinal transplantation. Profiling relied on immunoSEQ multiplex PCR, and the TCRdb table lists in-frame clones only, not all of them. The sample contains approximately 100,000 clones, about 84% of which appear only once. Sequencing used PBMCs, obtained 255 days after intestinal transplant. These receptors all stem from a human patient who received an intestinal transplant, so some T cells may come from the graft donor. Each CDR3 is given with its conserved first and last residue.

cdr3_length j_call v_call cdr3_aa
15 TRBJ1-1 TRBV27 CASSVQTGTNTEAFF
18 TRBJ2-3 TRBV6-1 CASSESVAGGFWTDTQYF
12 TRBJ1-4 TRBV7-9 CASTGRNEKLFF
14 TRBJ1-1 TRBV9 CASSVGTGRTEAFF
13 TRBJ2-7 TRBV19 CASSSGTTYEQYF
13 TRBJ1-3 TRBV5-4 CASSLTGGNTIYF
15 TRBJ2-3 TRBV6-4 CASSAGTSGTDTQYF
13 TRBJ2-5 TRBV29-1 CSVEDRQQETQYF
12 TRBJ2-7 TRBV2 CASSEDEGEQYF
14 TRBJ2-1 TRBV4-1 CASSQDSGIFEQFF
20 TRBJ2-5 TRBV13 CASSSYVGTSGGALGETQYF
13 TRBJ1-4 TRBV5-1 CASSLAGGEKLFF
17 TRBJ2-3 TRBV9 CASTPWDGGGVTDTQYF
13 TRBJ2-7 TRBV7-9 CASSFGGRDEQYF
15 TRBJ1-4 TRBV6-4 CASSPTGGFNEKLFF
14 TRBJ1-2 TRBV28 CASSAGTPNYGYTF
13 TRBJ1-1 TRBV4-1 CASSTNRATEAFF
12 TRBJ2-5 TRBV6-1 CASSGLKETQYF
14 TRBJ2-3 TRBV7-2 CASSRDRGRDTQYF
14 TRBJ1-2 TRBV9 CASSVGGGNYGYTF
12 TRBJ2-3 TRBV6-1 CASSEDPDTQYF
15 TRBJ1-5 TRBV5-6 CASSLGTGEYQPQHF
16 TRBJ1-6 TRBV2 CASSRDRTGGYSPLHF
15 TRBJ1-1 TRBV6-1 CASSARHTSGTEAFF
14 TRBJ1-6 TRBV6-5 CASRPGTANSPLHF
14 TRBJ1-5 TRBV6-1 CASSELTVGQPQHF
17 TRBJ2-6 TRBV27 CASKVKDTYSGANVLTF
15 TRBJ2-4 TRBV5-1 CASSLTGEGKNIQYF
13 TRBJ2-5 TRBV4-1 CASSRGLGETQYF
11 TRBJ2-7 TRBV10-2 CASRQGGVQYF
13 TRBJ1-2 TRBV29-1 CSVDDRGSYGYTF
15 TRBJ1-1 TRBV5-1 CASSISTVPNTEAFF
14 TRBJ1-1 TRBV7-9 CASSLVGVGTEAFF
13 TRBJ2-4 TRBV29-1 CSVEGGVENIQYF
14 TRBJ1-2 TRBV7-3 CASSLRQGEGGYTF
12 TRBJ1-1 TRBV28 CASSLRNTEAFF
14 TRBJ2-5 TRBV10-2 CASSSGGGQETQYF
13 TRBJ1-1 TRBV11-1 CASSLVQNTEAFF
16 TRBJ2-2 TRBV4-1 CASSLGGEPATGELFF
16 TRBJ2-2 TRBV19 CASTLTLGLGTGELFF
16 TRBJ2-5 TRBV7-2 CASSLFRSEGSETQYF